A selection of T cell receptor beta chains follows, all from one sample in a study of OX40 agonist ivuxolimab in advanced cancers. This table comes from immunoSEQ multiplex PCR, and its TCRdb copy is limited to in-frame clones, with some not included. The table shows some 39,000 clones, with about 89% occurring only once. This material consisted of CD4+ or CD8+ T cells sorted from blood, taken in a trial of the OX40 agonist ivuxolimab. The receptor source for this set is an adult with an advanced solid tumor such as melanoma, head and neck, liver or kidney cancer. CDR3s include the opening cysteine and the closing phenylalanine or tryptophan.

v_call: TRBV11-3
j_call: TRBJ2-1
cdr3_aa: CASSLDGLAGLAEQFF

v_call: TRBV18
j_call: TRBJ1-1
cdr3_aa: CASSPGGGNTEAFF

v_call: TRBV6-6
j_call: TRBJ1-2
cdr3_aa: CASSYSSDYFYGYTF

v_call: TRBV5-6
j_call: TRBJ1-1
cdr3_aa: CASSYRGPRRGNTEAFF

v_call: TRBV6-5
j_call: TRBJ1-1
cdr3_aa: CASSYIDREGTEAFF

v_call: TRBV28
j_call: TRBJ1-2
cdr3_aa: CASSYLNYGYTF

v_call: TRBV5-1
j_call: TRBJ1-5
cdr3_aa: CASSLEQGPNQPQHF

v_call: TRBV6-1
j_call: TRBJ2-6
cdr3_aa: CASSETIPGQGGAGANVLTF

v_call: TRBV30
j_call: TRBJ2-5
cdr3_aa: CAWVAGGGETQYF

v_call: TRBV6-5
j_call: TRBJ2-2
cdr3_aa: CASSADRVNTGELFF

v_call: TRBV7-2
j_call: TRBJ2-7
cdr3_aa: CASSDYRGHYEQYF

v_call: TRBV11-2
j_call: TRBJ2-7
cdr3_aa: CASSLVSRGYEQYF

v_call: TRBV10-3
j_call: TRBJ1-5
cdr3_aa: CAISRGEGNQPQHF

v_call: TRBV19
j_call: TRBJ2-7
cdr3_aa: CASSTTTGGPGEQYF

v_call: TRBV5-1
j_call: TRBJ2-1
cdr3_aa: CASSTPPGTSKTNEQFF

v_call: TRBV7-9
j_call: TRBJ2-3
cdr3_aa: CASSGGRTGLDTQYF

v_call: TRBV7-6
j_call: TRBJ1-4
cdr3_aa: CASGIIGGGEKLFF

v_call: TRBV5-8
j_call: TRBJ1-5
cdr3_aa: CASSSGTGASHQPQHF